This T cell receptor beta chain was identified during a study of blood T cell repertoires in COVID-19 (dated by TCRdb to about 2020). For the wider study: Collaborator samples came from the United States, Italy and Spain and covered acute and convalescent phases of COVID-19. The repertoires were released in a freely available public database intended as a resource for research on the immune response to SARS-CoV-2. The prospective study material was composed of cDNA or gDNA derived from T cells, B-cell-depleted T cells, or PBMCs. Where HLA class I and class II types were available, the types were taken from metadata supplied by the sample provider, not from assay-based typing. Sample metadata almost always included a de-identified subject ID, COVID-19 status, age in years and sex. The samples were drawn from the first 160 participants of the ongoing ImmuneRACE study and from 950 to 1,500 subjects provided by 6 global collaborators. Subjects who had been exposed to COVID-19, were actively infected with it, or had recovered from it provided the deeply sampled blood TCRbeta repertoires that made up the dataset. What the work shows at the level of the full study, not this receptor alone: The amount of clinical and demographic metadata varied by source and participant and was provided uncurated.

Participants in the prospective study were aged about 18 to 90 years, lived in 20 to 30 United States geographic areas, and enrolled through a virtual design. In the prospective study, participants were assigned to cohorts based on the clinical history participants reported in a screening survey and a study questionnaire. Recovered participants in ImmuneRACE Cohort 3 were defined by two consecutive negative NP/OP PCR tests, clearance by a healthcare professional, or resolution of symptoms. In the prospective study, whole blood, serum and a nasopharyngeal or oropharyngeal swab were collected from each participant by mobile phlebotomists. Prospective study participants could optionally give additional blood draws and questionnaires over an approximately two-month period. Before DNA extraction, blood samples from the prospective study were shipped at room temperature or frozen. TCRbeta CDR3 regions were amplified from genomic DNA using the immunoSEQ Assay, a bias-controlled multiplex PCR. The study's processing was this. The number of nucleated cells in each sample was estimated from the amplification of reference gene primers within the assay. To quantify the absolute abundance of each unique TCRbeta CDR3 rearrangement, sequence reads were collapsed and filtered. For each sample, productive Simpson clonality was calculated as the square root of Simpson's diversity index across productive rearrangements. In its TCRdb copy, this immuneACCESS table keeps in-frame sequences only and misses some clones. Where compared with another copy, unresolved V genes explain less than half of these, and the others have no known cause. V and J calls and clone size are given by that table; D and trimming were obtained from the DNA. This sample holds about 150,000 clones; 70% to 90% were observed only once. 6.6% of the sample belongs to the ten largest clones.

Comment on this clone: The target of this receptor is not known. Nothing much larger sits one base from this clone, and base qualities are not available.

The junction carries 11 bases between V and J, which are trimmed by 6 bases and 5 bases respectively. Including cysteine and phenylalanine, the CDR3 has 13 amino acids. The retained sequence is limited to the CDR3, 39 bases, with the frame set at the first base. Per the germline V gene, MRHNA is the CDR1 and SNTAGT is the CDR2. The receptor was isolated from a woman aged 45 to 65 who had recovered from COVID-19. What was sequenced was PBMCs or T cells enriched from blood (not recorded which). The rearrangement combines TRBV6-4 with TRBJ1-5; D gene: possibly TRBD1, on 5 matching bases. The CDR3 amino acid sequence is: CASRAGFHQPQHF. The nucleotide sequence reads as follows: TGTGCCAGCAGGGCAGGGTTCCATCAGCCCCAGCATTTT.